This passage covers 26 T cell receptor beta chains from one sample sequenced in a study of naive and memory T cell subsets (dated by TCRdb to 2017 to 2019). The library came from UMI-ligation and nested PCR. For sequencing, an Illumina MiSeq was employed. The beta constant-region primer consisted of an equimolar mixture of two oligonucleotides that together covered TRBC1 and TRBC2. TCRdb itself trimmed the public reads at Q25 with fastp, ran MiXCR and retained productive beta chains. A single entry per CDR3 protein holds the most common genes and DNA from its merged rows. The sample has 65,000 to 85,000 distinct CDR3 sequences on record, around 12% of them singletons. The ten most abundant clones make up 0.7% to 0.95% of the sample. What was sequenced was central memory CD4+ T cells from blood. The sample's cell subset or site label is to be understood as: central memory, CD45RA- CD27+. The receptors were sampled from a human donor in good health.

This clonotype appeared a few times. The chain couples TRBV6-6 to TRBJ2-3; 8 positions match TRBD1. The CDR3 spans 15 residues. Trimming cost V 1 base and J 5 bases; bases outside gene matches: 5. The germline CDR1 and CDR2 sequences are MNHNY and SVGAGI (reference sequence). The CDR3 spells CASSYFTGGIDTQYF. In DNA form, the CDR3 reads TGTGCCAGCAGTTACTTTACAGGGGGAATAGATACGCAGTATTTT.

This clonotype was recorded a few times. The chain links TRBV20-1 to TRBJ2-7; 9 bases fit TRBD1. Trimming at V came to 6 bases and at J to 0 bases, leaving 6 bases not matched to a gene. CDR1 is DFQATT, CDR2 SNEGSKA, per germline (reference sequence). This CDR3 comprises 14 residues. The CDR3 reads CSARGQGNSYEQYF. CDR3 DNA sequence: TGCAGTGCCCGAGGACAGGGGAACTCCTACGAGCAGTACTTC.

This clonotype was detected ten times or more. The V gene is TRBV28, the J gene TRBJ2-5, with 11 bases identical to TRBD1. The V gene end was trimmed by 5 bases and the J gene end by 5 bases; junction bases not matched to a gene: 10. Looked up from germline, CDR1 is MDHEN and CDR2 is SYDVKM. This CDR3 has 16 residues. The CDR3 spells CASSPPGQGDGETQYF. The CDR3 bases are TGTGCCAGCAGTCCACCGGGACAGGGGGACGGGGAGACCCAGTACTTC.

The rearrangement links TRBV20-1 to TRBJ1-1; tentative D call: TRBD1 (6 bases). The CDR3 is 14 amino acids. Germline CDR1 and CDR2: DFQATT and SNEGSKA (reference sequence). Trimming left V 5 bases short and J 1 base short, with 14 bases between. DNA of the CDR3: TGCAGTGCTCGGATTATACAGGGGAACACTGAAGCTTTCTTT. Protein sequence: CSARIIQGNTEAFF.

This clonotype was counted at least ten times. CDR3 residues: CASSLTVSYEQYF. CDR3 sequence (DNA): TGTGCCAGCAGTCTCACGGTTTCCTACGAGCAGTACTTC. The chain uses TRBV12-3 or TRBV12-4 and TRBJ2-7, with D uncertain. CDR3 size: 13 residues. V dropped 5 bases and J dropped 1 base, with 9 bases sitting between them.

The chain combines TRBV7-3 with TRBJ2-3; TRBD2 agrees at 7 bases. The CDR3 has 15 residues. Germline trimming cut 5 bases from V and 4 bases from J; bases unmatched to any gene: 9. Germline V gene sequence: CDR1 SGHTA, CDR2 FQGTGA. CDR3 DNA sequence: TGTGCCAGCAGCCTCGGACTAGGAACCGCAGATACGCAGTATTTT. Translation gives CASSLGLGTADTQYF.

The chain recombines TRBV19 with TRBJ2-7; D gene unclear. Germline lookup yields CDR1 LNHDA and CDR2 SQIVND (reference sequence). V was pared by 2 bases and J by 5 bases, with 10 bases between. The CDR3 totals 13 residues. CDR3 DNA sequence: TGTGCCAGTAGTATAAGTCTACTGGACGAGCAGTACTTC. It yields the protein CASSISLLDEQYF.

This clonotype was counted only a few times. The CDR3 spells CASSSYGENTEAFF. The CDR3 bases are TGTGCCAGCAGTTCGTACGGGGAGAACACTGAAGCTTTCTTT. V and J are TRBV28 and TRBJ1-1; D not resolved. Trimming left V 4 bases short and J 1 base short, with 10 bases between. The CDR3 length is 14 residues. Germline V gene data show CDR1 as MDHEN and CDR2 as SYDVKM.

The chain couples TRBV4-3 to TRBJ2-3; TRBD2 matches 7 bases. CDR1 is LGHNA and CDR2 is YSLEER in the germline V gene. Germline trimming cut 1 base from V and 6 bases from J; bases unmatched to any gene: 10. The CDR3 length is 16 residues. CDR3 nucleotides: TGCGCCAGCAGCCAAGGTAGCGGGTCTCGAGGGGATACGCAGTATTTT. Protein: CASSQGSGSRGDTQYF.

J is TRBJ1-5 and V is TRBV6-2 or TRBV6-3; D possibly corresponds to TRBD1 (6 bases). Germline V gives CDR1 MNHEY, CDR2 SVGEGT. The length of the CDR3 is 14 residues. Trimming left V 7 bases short and J 3 bases short, with 13 bases between. CDR3 sequence: CASTSTGINQPQHF. CDR3 DNA sequence: TGTGCCAGCACTTCAACAGGGATCAATCAGCCCCAGCATTTT.

A few counts support this clonotype. This chain uses TRBV12-3 or TRBV12-4 with TRBJ2-7; D remains unclear. CDR3 length equals 11 residues. Between the trimmed V and J ends, which lost 1 base and 6 bases, there was a span of 4 bases. CDR3 sequence (DNA): TGTGCCAGCAGTTTAGTGGGCGAGCAGTACTTC. It codes for CASSLVGEQYF.

This clonotype was counted between two and nine times. The J gene is TRBJ2-5, the V gene TRBV20-1; D tentatively fits TRBD1 or TRBD2 (5 bases each). Trimming stripped 4 bases from V and 1 base from J, with 13 bases between. Germline V CDR1 and CDR2: DFQATT, SNEGSKA (reference sequence). CDR3 length equals 14 residues. The DNA for the CDR3 is TGCAGTGCTATCCCGGGACGGGGCCAAGAGACCCAGTACTTC. Amino acid sequence: CSAIPGRGQETQYF.

This clonotype was seen ten or more times. The CDR3 is CASRAGTVGEQYF. CDR3 nucleotide sequence: TGCGCCAGCAGGGCGGGGACAGTAGGGGAGCAGTACTTC. The chain has TRBV10-2 and TRBJ2-7; tentatively, D is TRBD1 (7 bases). Looked up from germline, CDR1 is WSHSY and CDR2 is SAAADI. V gave up 6 bases and J gave up 7 bases, with 16 bases separating them. CDR3 length equals 13 residues.

This chain joins TRBV20-1 and TRBJ2-7; TRBD2 matches at 12 bases. The V gene end was trimmed by 6 bases and the J gene end by 3 bases; junction bases not matched to a gene: 6. The germline V gene encodes CDR1 DFQATT and CDR2 SNEGSKA (reference sequence). The CDR3 runs 14 residues. CDR3 amino acids: CSAQGLAGSYEQYF. CDR3 in DNA: TGCAGTGCCCAAGGACTAGCGGGAAGCTACGAGCAGTACTTC.

The chain carries TRBV18 and TRBJ2-1, with TRBD2 matching over 13 bases. Per germline, CDR1 KGHSH and CDR2 LQKENI. The CDR3 has 21 amino acids. J gave up 0 bases and V 5 bases, and 16 bases lay outside the gene matches. CDR3 loop: CASSYEPPGLAGYSSYNEQFF. The CDR3 DNA reads as TGTGCCAGCTCATACGAACCTCCGGGACTAGCGGGATATAGCTCCTACAATGAGCAGTTCTTC.

This clonotype has ten or more counts. The rearrangement joins TRBV29-1 to TRBJ1-4; 7 positions match TRBD1. Germline lookup yields CDR1 SQVTM and CDR2 ANQGSEA. The CDR3 runs to 15 residues. V dropped 6 bases and J dropped 7; count of bases not matched to a gene: 14. The DNA for the CDR3 is TGCAGCGTGGGTCCCCAGGGGGAAGGAGTTGAAAAACTGTTTTTT. This translates into CSVGPQGEGVEKLFF.

The chain combines TRBV15 with TRBJ1-5; 10 nucleotides line up with TRBD1. The junction had 11 bases not matched to a gene; V was cut back by 0 bases and J by 0 bases. The CDR3 contains 20 residues. Germline V lookup: CDR1 LNHNV, CDR2 YYDKDF (reference sequence). The CDR3 nucleotides read TGTGCCACCAGCAGAGACGACAGGGGGCAAGGTTTGGGTAGCAATCAGCCCCAGCATTTT. Protein: CATSRDDRGQGLGSNQPQHF.

This clonotype was picked up many times. The J gene is TRBJ2-1, the V gene TRBV7-6, with D maybe TRBD2 (6 bases). This CDR3 spans 15 amino acids. Deletions cut 8 bases from V and 0 bases from J, with 14 bases between. Germline assignment: CDR1 SGHVS and CDR2 FNYEAQ. CDR3 nucleotide sequence: TGTGCCAGCGAAGGAAGACTAGGCTCCTACAATGAGCAGTTCTTC. As protein: CASEGRLGSYNEQFF.

The rearrangement uses TRBV29-1 and TRBJ1-4, with TRBD1 identical over 7 bases. Germline CDR1 and CDR2: SQVTM and ANQGSEA. Germline trimming cut 6 bases from V and 7 bases from J; bases unmatched to any gene: 11. This CDR3 has 14 amino acids. DNA for the CDR3: TGCAGCGTAGGGGACAGCCAGTTCGGTGAAAAACTGTTTTTT. Protein product: CSVGDSQFGEKLFF.

This chain uses TRBV5-1 with TRBJ2-1; no reliable D call. Germline CDR1 is SGHRS and CDR2 is YFSETQ. V was cut by 0 bases and J by 0 bases, with 13 bases left in between. This CDR3 spans 17 amino acids. The CDR3 region has the DNA TGCGCCAGCAGCTTGGATCAGGTCCAGAGCTCCTACAATGAGCAGTTCTTC. Encoded protein: CASSLDQVQSSYNEQFF.

This clonotype was seen only a few times. The chain joins TRBV7-6 to TRBJ1-5; tentative D call: TRBD1 (6 bases). Germline-derived CDR1 and CDR2 are SGHVS and FNYEAQ. Trimming shortened V by 4 bases and J by 0 bases, and 19 bases separated the two germline ends. The CDR3 totals 18 residues. CDR3 nucleotides: TGTGCCAGCAGCTCTGGAATCGCAGGGGTCCATAGCAATCAGCCCCAGCATTTT. This codes for CASSSGIAGVHSNQPQHF.

In this sample, this clonotype turned up many times. The rearrangement uses TRBV29-1 and TRBJ2-5, with a possible D match to TRBD1 (6 bases). Trimming removed 6 bases from V and 1 base from J, with 18 bases in between. The CDR3 totals 15 residues. Germline values: CDR1 SQVTM, CDR2 ANQGSEA. CDR3 coding DNA: TGCAGCGTCGGTACAGGGCCTACCCTCCAAGAGACCCAGTACTTC. This encodes CSVGTGPTLQETQYF.

In this sample, this clonotype turned up a few times. This sequence joins TRBV29-1 and TRBJ1-5; possible D gene TRBD1, 5 bases. With 6 bases removed from V and 4 bases from J, the gap between germline ends came to 19 bases. The CDR3 totals 15 residues. Germline V gene sequence: CDR1 SQVTM, CDR2 ANQGSEA. The CDR3 DNA is TGCAGCGTGGCCCCATCCACAGGACCAAATCAGCCCCAGCATTTT. It codes for CSVAPSTGPNQPQHF.

About this clonotype itself: This may be a read error, as it is one base from a much larger clone. This chain links TRBV20-1 with TRBJ2-7; D is perhaps TRBD1 (6 bases). The germline V gene has CDR1 DFQATT and CDR2 SNEGSKA (reference sequence). The CDR3 consists of 13 residues. The CDR3 bases are TGCAGTGCTGGACGACAGGCTTCCTACGAGCAGCACTTC. Encoded protein: CSAGRQASYEQHF.

The sample holds a few counts of this clonotype. This rearrangement joins TRBV4-2 to TRBJ2-7, with 9 bases identical to TRBD2. Trimming cost V 6 bases and J 0 bases; bases outside gene matches: 3. There are 14 residues in the CDR3. Germline V gives CDR1 LGHNA, CDR2 YNFKEQ. CDR3: CASSAGLASYEQYF. CDR3 nucleotide sequence: TGTGCCAGCAGTGCGGGACTAGCCTCCTACGAGCAGTACTTC.

This clonotype was recorded a few times. The gene calls are TRBV2 and TRBJ2-5, with D unclear. V shed 4 bases and J shed 2 bases, with 5 bases lying between them. This CDR3 is 12 amino acids long. Germline-derived CDR1 and CDR2 are SNHLY and FYNNEI. CDR3 in amino acids: CASSVVQETQYF. CDR3 DNA sequence: TGTGCCAGCAGTGTGGTACAAGAGACCCAGTACTTC.